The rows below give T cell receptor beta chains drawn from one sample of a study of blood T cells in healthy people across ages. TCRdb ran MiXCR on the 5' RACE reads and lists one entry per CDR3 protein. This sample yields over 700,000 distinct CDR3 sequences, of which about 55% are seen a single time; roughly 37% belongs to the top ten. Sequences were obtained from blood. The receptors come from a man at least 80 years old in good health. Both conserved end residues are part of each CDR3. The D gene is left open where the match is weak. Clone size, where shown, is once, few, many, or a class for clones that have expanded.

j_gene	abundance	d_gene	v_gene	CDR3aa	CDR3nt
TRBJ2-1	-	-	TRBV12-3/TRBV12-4	CASLGSPGSYNEQFF	TGTGCCAGCCTCGGATCCCCGGGGTCCTACAATGAGCAGTTCTTC
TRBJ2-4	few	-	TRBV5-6	CASSNNPRNIQYF	TGTGCCAGCAGCAACAACCCCCGGAACATTCAGTACTTC
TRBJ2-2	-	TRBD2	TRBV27	CASSLLAGAVGELFF	TGTGCCAGCAGCCTACTAGCGGGAGCGGTCGGGGAGCTGTTTTTT
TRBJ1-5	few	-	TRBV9	CASSALGGGPQHF	TGTGCCAGCAGCGCCCTAGGGGGGGGGCCCCAGCATTTT
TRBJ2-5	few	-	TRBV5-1	CASSLRQLQETQYF	TGTGCCAGCAGCTTGAGACAGCTCCAAGAGACCCAGTACTTC
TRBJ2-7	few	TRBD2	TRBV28	CASSSPGTSGSYEQYF	TGTGCCAGCAGTTCACCCGGGACTAGCGGGTCCTACGAGCAGTACTTC
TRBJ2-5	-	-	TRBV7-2	CASSLVGRGRETQYF	TGTGCCAGCAGCTTAGTAGGCAGGGGACGGGAGACCCAGTACTTC
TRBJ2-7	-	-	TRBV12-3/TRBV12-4	CASSPGASQREQYF	TGTGCCAGCAGCCCGGGGGCCTCCCAGCGCGAGCAGTACTTC
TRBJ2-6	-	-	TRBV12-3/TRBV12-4	CASTTGSGANVLTF	TGTGCCAGCACTACAGGCTCTGGGGCCAACGTCCTGACTTTC
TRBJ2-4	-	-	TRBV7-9	CASSLSLSNLAKNIQYF	TGTGCCAGCAGCTTAAGTCTCTCCAATCTAGCCAAAAACATTCAGTACTTC
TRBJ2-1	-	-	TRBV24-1	CATSDPGLQTYNEQFF	TGTGCCACCAGTGACCCCGGACTGCAGACCTACAATGAGCAGTTCTTC
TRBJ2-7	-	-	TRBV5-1	CASSPGTSGAHSEQYF	TGCGCCAGCAGCCCTGGGACTTCTGGGGCCCACAGTGAGCAGTACTTC
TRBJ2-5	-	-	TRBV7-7	CASSRGGRLGETQYF	TGTGCTAGCAGCCGTGGGGGGCGGCTAGGAGAGACCCAGTACTTC
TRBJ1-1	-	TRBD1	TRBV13	CASSLWTGGGTEAFF	TGTGCCAGCAGCTTGTGGACAGGGGGAGGCACTGAAGCTTTCTTT
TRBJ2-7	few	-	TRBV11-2	CASSPRVLNLVSLYEQYF	TGTGCCAGCAGCCCCAGGGTCTTAAATTTAGTTTCTCTCTACGAGCAGTACTTC
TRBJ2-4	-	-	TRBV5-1	CASSQEGQKNIQYF	TGCGCCAGCAGCCAAGAAGGACAGAAAAACATTCAGTACTTC
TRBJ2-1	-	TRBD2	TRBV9	CASTWEGGSYNEQFF	TGTGCCAGCACCTGGGAGGGTGGGTCCTACAATGAGCAGTTCTTC
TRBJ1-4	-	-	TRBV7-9	CASSLARQTWEKLFF	TGTGCCAGCAGCTTAGCTCGCCAGACCTGGGAAAAACTGTTTTTT
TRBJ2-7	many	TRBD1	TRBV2	CASRRTGTYEQYF	TGTGCCAGCCGGCGGACAGGGACCTACGAGCAGTACTTC
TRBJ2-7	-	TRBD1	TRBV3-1	CASSQTGTGGRDEQYF	TGTGCCAGCAGCCAAACCGGGACAGGGGGTCGCGACGAGCAGTACTTC
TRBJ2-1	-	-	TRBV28	CASSKDRGETGEQFF	TGTGCCAGCAGCAAAGATAGAGGGGAAACCGGGGAGCAGTTCTTC
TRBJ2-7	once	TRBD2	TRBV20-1	CSADRTGTSGYEQYF	TGCAGTGCCGATCGAACCGGGACTAGCGGCTACGAGCAGTACTTC
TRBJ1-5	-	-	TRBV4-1	CASSQGRGSNQPQHF	TGCGCCAGCAGCCAAGGTAGGGGGAGCAATCAGCCCCAGCATTTT
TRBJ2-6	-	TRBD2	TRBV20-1	CSARARFSGISGANVLTF	TGCAGTGCTAGAGCCCGGTTTAGCGGGATCTCTGGGGCCAACGTCCTGACTTTC
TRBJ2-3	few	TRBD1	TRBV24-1	CATSDPGTGPQYAYF	TGTGCCACCAGTGATCCCGGGACAGGCCCACAATACGCGTATTTT
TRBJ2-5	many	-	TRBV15	CATSREGGGRVLIRQETQYF	TGTGCCACCAGCAGAGAGGGTGGCGGGCGGGTTCTTATTAGACAAGAGACCCAGTACTTC
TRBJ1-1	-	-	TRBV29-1	CSVDGRGGGTEAFF	TGCAGCGTTGACGGTCGGGGGGGAGGCACTGAAGCTTTCTTT
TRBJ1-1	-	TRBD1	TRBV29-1	CSAETGGGGDTEAFF	TGCAGCGCAGAGACAGGGGGCGGAGGGGACACTGAAGCTTTCTTT
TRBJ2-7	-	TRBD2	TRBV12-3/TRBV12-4	CASSFFGRSYEQYF	TGTGCCAGCAGTTTCTTCGGGAGGTCCTACGAGCAGTACTTC
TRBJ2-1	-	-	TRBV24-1	CATSDFRGGFNEQFF	TGTGCCACCAGTGATTTCCGAGGAGGGTTCAATGAGCAGTTCTTC
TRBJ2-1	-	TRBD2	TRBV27	CASSFRGLAGTEQFF	TGTGCCAGCAGTTTCAGGGGACTAGCGGGAACTGAGCAGTTCTTC
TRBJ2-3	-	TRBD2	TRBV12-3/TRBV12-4	CASSSGVAGVTDTQYF	TGTGCCAGCAGTTCCGGGGTAGCGGGAGTCACAGATACGCAGTATTTT
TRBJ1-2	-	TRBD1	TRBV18	CASSQLQGAMDYGYTF	TGTGCCAGCTCTCAACTTCAGGGGGCAATGGACTATGGCTACACCTTC
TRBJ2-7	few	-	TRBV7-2	CASSTTSYEQYF	TGTGCCAGCAGCACAACCTCCTACGAGCAGTACTTC
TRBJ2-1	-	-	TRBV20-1	CSAGRGNEQFF	TGCAGTGCTGGTCGGGGGAATGAGCAGTTCTTC
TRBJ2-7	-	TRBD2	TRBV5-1	CASSLGTSGRYSYEQYF	TGCGCCAGCAGCTTGGGGACTAGCGGGAGGTACTCCTACGAGCAGTACTTC
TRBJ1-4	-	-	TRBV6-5	CASSFSNEKLFF	TGTGCCAGCAGCTTCTCTAATGAAAAACTGTTTTTT
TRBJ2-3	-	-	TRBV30	CASQPQGRYAYF	TGTGCCAGCCAACCACAGGGCAGATACGCGTATTTT
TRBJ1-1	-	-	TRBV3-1	CASSQEGQATNTEAFF	TGTGCCAGCAGCCAAGAAGGGCAGGCAACGAACACTGAAGCTTTCTTT
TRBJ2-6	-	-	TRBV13	CASSSGDLSSGANVLTF	TGTGCCAGCAGCTCCGGCGACTTAAGCTCTGGGGCCAACGTCCTGACTTTC
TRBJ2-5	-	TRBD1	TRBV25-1	CASSELTGTGTQYF	TGTGCCAGCAGTGAACTGACAGGGACGGGGACCCAGTACTTC
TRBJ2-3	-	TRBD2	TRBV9	CASSVVGRTTDTQYF	TGTGCCAGCAGCGTGGTCGGGAGGACCACAGATACGCAGTATTTT
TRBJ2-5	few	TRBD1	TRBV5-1	CASSSTGGSGETQYF	TGCGCCAGCAGCAGTACAGGGGGATCGGGAGAGACCCAGTACTTC
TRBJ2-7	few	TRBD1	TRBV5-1	CASSSRTGVNEQYF	TGCGCCAGCAGCTCCCGGACAGGGGTAAACGAGCAGTACTTC
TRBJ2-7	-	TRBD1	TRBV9	CASGTGSGEQYF	TGTGCCAGCGGGACAGGGTCGGGCGAGCAGTACTTC
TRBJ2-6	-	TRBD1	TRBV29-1	CSVPIADRGGRGANVLTF	TGCAGCGTTCCAATCGCTGACAGGGGGGGACGGGGGGCCAACGTCCTGACTTTC
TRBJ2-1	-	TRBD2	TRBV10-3	CAISDRASGLDEQFF	TGTGCCATCAGTGATAGGGCTAGCGGGTTGGATGAGCAGTTCTTC
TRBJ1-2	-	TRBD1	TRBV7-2	CASSWEGARNGYTF	TGTGCCAGCAGCTGGGAGGGGGCAAGAAATGGCTACACCTTC
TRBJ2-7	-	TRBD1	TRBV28	CASSLMGAGGYYEQYF	TGTGCCAGCAGTTTAATGGGGGCAGGGGGCTACTACGAGCAGTACTTC